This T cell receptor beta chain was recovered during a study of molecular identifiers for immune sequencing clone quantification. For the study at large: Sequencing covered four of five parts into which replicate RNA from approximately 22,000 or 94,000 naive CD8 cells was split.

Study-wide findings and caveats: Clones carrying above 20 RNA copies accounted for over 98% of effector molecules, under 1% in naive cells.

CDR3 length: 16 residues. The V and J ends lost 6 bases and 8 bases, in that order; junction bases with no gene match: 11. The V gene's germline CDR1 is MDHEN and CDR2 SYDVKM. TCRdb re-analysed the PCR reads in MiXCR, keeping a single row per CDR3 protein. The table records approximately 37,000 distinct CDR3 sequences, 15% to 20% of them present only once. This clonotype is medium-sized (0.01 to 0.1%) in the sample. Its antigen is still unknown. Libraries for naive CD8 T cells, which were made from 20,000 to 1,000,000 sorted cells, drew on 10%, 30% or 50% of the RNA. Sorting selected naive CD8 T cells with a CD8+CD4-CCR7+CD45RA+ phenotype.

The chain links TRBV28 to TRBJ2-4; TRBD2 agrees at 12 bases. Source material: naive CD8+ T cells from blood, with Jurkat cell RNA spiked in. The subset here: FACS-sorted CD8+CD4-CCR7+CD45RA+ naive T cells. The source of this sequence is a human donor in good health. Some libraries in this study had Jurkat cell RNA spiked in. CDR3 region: CASRTTSGSLNDIQYF. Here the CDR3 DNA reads TGTGCCAGCAGGACGACTAGCGGGAGTTTGAATGACATTCAGTACTTC.